The 14 T cell receptor beta chains below were found in one sample sequenced in a study of T cells in Graves' hyperthyroidism and ophthalmopathy. TCR beta CDR3 region amplification was performed from RNA transcripts. Initially, a first-round RT-PCR of the TCR CDR3 employed the HTBI primer set. TCRdb reanalysed the multiplex PCR reads using MiXCR and keeps one entry per CDR3 protein. The profile shows approximately 870,000 distinct CDR3 sequences, 38% of them singletons. Source material: blood. The receptors come from a man aged 18 to 30 with Graves' hyperthyroidism.

In regard to this clonotype: The germline gene is not matched at one end of the junction; a read error may be the cause. The V call is TRBV13, the J call TRBJ2-7, with TRBD2 matching over 7 bases. Germline loops: CDR1 PRHDT, CDR2 FYEKMQ (reference sequence). The CDR3 length is 14 residues. This CDR3 reads CASSIRTSLHEQHF. The CDR3 DNA follows: TGTGCCAGCAGTATTCGGACTAGTCTCCACGAGCAGCACTTC.

This chain links TRBV14 with TRBJ2-7, with D unclear. Germline V gene sequence: CDR1 SGHDN, CDR2 FVKESK. The CDR3 runs 16 residues. V lost 1 base and J 2 bases, leaving 15 bases between the germline ends. The CDR3 is CASSQGVNRPPYEQYF. CDR3 DNA: TGTGCCAGCAGCCAAGGAGTAAACCGCCCGCCCTACGAGCAGTACTTC.

This clonotype was seen many times. V and J are TRBV7-2 and TRBJ1-2; 9 bases agree with TRBD1. With V trimmed by 5 bases and J by 3 bases, 4 bases remained unmatched. This CDR3 contains 14 residues. Germline values: CDR1 SGHTA, CDR2 FQGNSA. CDR3 loop: CASSVDRGDYGYTF. In DNA, the CDR3 is TGTGCCAGCAGCGTGGACAGGGGAGACTATGGCTACACCTTC.

The chain recombines TRBV19 with TRBJ1-6; D ambiguous. The germline gives CDR1 LNHDA, CDR2 SQIVND (reference sequence). This CDR3 comprises 17 residues. The V end was cut by 6 bases, the J end by 4 bases, with 19 bases between. Here the CDR3 reads CASSLSPRTAYNSPLHF. DNA for the CDR3: TGTGCCAGTAGCCTGTCCCCGCGAACAGCATATAATTCACCCCTCCACTTT.

This clonotype was observed at least ten times. The CDR3 DNA reads as TGCAGTGCTCTAAAGTCGGCAGGGATCGCTTTCTTT. Translated: CSALKSAGIAFF. This chain joins TRBV20-1 and TRBJ1-1, with a tentative D call TRBD1 (5 bases). There are 12 residues in the CDR3. Trimming stripped 5 bases from V and 11 bases from J, with 18 bases between. The germline V gene has CDR1 DFQATT and CDR2 SNEGSKA (reference sequence).

The sample holds many counts of this clonotype. This chain connects TRBV12-3 or TRBV12-4 to TRBJ1-2; no clear D. V lost 5 bases and J 4 bases, leaving 11 bases between the germline ends. The CDR3 extends over 13 amino acids. As DNA, the CDR3 is TGTGCCAGCAGTAGCACCCTCCTCTATGGCTACACCTTC. Translation: CASSSTLLYGYTF.

This clonotype was seen a few times. The chain uses TRBV12-3 or TRBV12-4 and TRBJ1-4; D unclear. CDR3 length: 11 amino acids. V lost 8 bases and J 6 bases, leaving 7 bases between the germline ends. Here the CDR3 DNA reads TGTGCCAGCTCTGGTCATGAAAAACTGTTTTTT. As protein: CASSGHEKLFF.

On this clonotype: With a much larger clone just one base away, this may be a read error. V and J are TRBV5-8 and TRBJ2-7, with D perhaps TRBD1 or TRBD2 (5 bases each). The ends were cut back, 3 bases at V and 6 bases at J, with 7 bases in the middle. Germline V lookup: CDR1 SGHTS, CDR2 YDEGEE. There are 11 residues in the CDR3. The CDR3, as DNA: TGTGCCAGCAGCTGGGACGGCGAGCAGTACTTC. Encoded protein: CASSWDGEQYF.

The chain links TRBV13 to TRBJ2-5, with D maybe TRBD1 (7 bases). Germline V lookup: CDR1 PRHDT, CDR2 FYEKMQ (reference sequence). The CDR3 is 15 amino acids. Trimming took 0 bases from V and 6 from J, leaving 14 bases between them. CDR3 sequence reads: CASSLGAGGRKTQYF. In nucleotides, the CDR3 is TGTGCCAGCAGCTTAGGAGCAGGGGGGAGGAAGACCCAGTACTTC.

The gene calls are TRBV4-1 and TRBJ2-7, with a tentative D call TRBD1 (5 bases). The CDR3 sequence is 15 residues long. V lost 2 bases and J lost 1, with 12 bases in between. The V gene's germline CDR1 is MGHRA and CDR2 YSYEKL. CDR3 loop: CASSQKTELSYEQYF. The CDR3 nucleotides read TGCGCCAGCAGCCAAAAGACAGAGCTATCCTACGAGCAGTACTTC.

This clonotype was observed a handful of times. Germline is not matched at one junction end, which may reflect a read error. CDR3 region: CASSLEVEGQEFF. DNA of the CDR3: TGCGCCAGCAGCTTGGAAGTGGAGGGACAGGAATTCTTC. The chain carries TRBV5-1 and TRBJ2-7; 8 nucleotides line up with TRBD1. There are 13 residues in the CDR3. Germline loops: CDR1 SGHRS, CDR2 YFSETQ.

This chain joins TRBV7-9 and TRBJ1-1; D gene unclear. V lost 5 bases, J lost 2 bases, and 12 bases lay in between. The CDR3 runs to 14 residues. Germline V gene sequence: CDR1 SEHNR, CDR2 FQNEAQ (reference sequence). CDR3 sequence reads: CASSPGNHNTEAFF. DNA for the CDR3: TGTGCCAGCAGCCCAGGTAACCATAACACTGAAGCTTTCTTT.

CDR3 nucleotides: TGTGCCAGCGGACAGGGCGGTCTGTACGAGCAGTACTTC. Its protein product is CASGQGGLYEQYF. The chain has TRBV2 and TRBJ2-7; TRBD1 aligns across 8 bases. Germline V CDR1 and CDR2: SNHLY, FYNNEI. The trim removed 8 bases at V and 4 bases at J, leaving 7 bases unmatched. The CDR3 has 13 residues.

The genes are TRBV5-6 and TRBJ1-1; no firm D call. V was clipped by 3 bases and J by 6 bases, with 15 bases between them. Looked up from germline, CDR1 is SGHDT and CDR2 is YYEEEE. This CDR3 contains 14 residues. The CDR3 DNA reads as TGTGCCAGCAGCTCGACTAGTTACCCCGCTGAAGCTTTCTTT. Its translation is CASSSTSYPAEAFF.